The sequence of this T cell receptor (beta chain) was determined in a study of T cell changes during pregnancy in multiple sclerosis. Sequenced by immunoSEQ multiplex PCR; TCRdb stores in-frame clones only, minus some. The sample records over 60,000 clones, around 93% being singletons. The V gene's germline CDR1 is SGHVS and CDR2 FQNEAQ. The CDR3 totals 15 residues. The V end lost 5 bases, the J end lost 0 bases, and 11 bases lay between the germline ends. This clonotype originated in a female donor with multiple sclerosis, enrolled in a pregnancy study. The chain uses TRBV7-8 and TRBJ2-1, with D maybe TRBD2 (6 bases). This sample comprised peripheral blood, obtained in the first trimester of pregnancy. CDR3 DNA: TGTGCCAGCAGCCGACGGGGGAGCTCCTACAATGAGCAGTTCTTC. Amino acid sequence: CASSRRGSSYNEQFF.